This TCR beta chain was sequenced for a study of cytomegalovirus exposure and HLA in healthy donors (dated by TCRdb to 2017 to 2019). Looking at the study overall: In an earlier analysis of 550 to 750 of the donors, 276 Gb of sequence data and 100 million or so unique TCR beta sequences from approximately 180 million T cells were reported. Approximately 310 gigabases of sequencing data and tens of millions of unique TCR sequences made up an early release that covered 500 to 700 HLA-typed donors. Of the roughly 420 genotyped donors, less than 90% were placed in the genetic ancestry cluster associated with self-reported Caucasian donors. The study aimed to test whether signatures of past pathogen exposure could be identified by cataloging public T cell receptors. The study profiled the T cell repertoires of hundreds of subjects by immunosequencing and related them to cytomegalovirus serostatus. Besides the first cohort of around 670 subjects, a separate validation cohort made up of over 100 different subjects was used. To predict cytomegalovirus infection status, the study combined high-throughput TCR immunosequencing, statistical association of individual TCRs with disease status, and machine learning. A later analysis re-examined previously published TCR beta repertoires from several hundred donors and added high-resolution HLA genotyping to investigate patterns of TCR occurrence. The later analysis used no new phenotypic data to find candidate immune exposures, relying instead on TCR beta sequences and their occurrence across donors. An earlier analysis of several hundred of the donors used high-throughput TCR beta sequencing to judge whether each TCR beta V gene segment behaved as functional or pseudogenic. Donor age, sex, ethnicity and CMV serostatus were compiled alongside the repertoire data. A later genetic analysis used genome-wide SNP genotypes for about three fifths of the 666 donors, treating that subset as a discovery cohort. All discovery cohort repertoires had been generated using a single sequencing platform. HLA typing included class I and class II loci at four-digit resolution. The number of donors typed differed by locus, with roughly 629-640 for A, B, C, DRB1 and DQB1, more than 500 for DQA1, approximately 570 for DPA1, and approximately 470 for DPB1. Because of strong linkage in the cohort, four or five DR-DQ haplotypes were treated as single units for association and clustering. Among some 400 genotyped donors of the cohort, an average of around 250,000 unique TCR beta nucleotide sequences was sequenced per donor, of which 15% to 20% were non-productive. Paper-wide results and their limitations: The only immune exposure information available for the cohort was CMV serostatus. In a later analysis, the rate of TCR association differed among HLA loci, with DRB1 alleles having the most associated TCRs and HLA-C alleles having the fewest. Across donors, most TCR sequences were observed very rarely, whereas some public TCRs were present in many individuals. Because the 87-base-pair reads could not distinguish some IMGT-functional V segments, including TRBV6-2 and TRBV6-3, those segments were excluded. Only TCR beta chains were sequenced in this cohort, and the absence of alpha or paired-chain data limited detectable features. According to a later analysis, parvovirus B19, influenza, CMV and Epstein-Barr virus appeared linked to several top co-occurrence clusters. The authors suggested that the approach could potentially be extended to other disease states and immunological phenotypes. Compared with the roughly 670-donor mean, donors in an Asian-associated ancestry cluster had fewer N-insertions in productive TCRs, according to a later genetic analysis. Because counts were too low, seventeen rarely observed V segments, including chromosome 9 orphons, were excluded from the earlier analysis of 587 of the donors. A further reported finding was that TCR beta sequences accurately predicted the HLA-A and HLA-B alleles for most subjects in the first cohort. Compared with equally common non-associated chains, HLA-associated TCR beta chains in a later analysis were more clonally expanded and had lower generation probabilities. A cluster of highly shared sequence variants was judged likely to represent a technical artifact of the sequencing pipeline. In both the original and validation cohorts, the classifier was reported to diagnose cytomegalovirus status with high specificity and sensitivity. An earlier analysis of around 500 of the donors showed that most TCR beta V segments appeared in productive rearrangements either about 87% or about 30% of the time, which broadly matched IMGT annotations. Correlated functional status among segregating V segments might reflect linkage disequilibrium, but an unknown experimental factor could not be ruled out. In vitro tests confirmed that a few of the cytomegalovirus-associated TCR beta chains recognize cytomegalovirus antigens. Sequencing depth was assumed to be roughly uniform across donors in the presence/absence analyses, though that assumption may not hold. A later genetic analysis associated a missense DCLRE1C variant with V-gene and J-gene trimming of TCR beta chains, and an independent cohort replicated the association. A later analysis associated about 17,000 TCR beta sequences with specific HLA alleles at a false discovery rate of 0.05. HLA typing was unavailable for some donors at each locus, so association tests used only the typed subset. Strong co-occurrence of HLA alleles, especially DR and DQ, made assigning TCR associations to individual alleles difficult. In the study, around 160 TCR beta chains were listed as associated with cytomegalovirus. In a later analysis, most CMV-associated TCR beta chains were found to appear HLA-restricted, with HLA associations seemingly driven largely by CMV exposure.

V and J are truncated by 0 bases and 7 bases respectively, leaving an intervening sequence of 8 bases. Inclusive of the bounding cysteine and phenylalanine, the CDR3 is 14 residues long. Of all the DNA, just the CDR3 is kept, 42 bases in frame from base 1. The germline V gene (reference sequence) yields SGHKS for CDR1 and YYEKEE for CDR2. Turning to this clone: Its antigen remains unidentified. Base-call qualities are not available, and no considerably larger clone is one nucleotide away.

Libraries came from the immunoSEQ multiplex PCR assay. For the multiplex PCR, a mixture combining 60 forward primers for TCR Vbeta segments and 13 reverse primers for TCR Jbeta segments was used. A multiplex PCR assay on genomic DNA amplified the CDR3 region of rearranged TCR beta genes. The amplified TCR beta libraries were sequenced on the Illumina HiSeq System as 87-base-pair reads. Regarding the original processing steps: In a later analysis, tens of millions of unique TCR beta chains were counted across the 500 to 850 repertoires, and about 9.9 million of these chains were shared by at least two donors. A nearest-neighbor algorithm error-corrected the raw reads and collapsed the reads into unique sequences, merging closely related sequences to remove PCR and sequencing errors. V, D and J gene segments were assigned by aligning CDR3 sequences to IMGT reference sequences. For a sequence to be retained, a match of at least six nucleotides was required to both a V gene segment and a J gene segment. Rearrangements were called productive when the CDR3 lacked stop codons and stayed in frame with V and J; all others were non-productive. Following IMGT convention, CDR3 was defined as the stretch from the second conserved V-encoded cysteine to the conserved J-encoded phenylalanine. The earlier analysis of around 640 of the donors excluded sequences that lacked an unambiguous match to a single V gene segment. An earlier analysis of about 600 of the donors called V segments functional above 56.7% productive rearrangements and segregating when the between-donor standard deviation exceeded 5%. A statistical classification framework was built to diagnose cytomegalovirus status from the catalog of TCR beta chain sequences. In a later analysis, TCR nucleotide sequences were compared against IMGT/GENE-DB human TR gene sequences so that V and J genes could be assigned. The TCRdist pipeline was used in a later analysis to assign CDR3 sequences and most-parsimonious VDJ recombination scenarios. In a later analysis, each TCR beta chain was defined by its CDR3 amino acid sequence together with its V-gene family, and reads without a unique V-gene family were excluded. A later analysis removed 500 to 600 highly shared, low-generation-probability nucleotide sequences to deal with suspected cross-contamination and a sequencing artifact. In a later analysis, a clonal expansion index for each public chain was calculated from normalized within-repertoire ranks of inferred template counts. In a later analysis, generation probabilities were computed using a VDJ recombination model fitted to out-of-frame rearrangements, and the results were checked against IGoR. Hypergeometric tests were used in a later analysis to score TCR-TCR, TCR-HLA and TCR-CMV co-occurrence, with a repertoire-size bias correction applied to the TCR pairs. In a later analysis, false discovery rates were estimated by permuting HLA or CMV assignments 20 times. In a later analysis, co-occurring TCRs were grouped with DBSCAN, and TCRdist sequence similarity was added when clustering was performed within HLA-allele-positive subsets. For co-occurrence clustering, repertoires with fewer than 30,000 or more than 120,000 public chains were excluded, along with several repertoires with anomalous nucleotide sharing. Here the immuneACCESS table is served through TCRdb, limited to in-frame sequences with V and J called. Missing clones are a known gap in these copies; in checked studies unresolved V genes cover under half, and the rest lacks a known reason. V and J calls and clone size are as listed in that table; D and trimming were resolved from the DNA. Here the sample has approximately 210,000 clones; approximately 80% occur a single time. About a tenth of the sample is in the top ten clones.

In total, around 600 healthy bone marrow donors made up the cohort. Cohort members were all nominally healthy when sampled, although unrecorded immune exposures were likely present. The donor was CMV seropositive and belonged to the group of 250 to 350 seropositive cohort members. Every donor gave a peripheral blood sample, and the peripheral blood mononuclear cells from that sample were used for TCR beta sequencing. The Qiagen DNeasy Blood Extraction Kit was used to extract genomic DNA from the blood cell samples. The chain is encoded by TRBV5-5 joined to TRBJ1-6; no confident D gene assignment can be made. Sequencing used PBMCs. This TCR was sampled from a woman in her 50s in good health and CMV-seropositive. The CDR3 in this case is CASSLGSLNSPLHF. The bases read TGTGCCAGCAGCTTGGGGTCCCTAAATTCACCCCTCCACTTT.